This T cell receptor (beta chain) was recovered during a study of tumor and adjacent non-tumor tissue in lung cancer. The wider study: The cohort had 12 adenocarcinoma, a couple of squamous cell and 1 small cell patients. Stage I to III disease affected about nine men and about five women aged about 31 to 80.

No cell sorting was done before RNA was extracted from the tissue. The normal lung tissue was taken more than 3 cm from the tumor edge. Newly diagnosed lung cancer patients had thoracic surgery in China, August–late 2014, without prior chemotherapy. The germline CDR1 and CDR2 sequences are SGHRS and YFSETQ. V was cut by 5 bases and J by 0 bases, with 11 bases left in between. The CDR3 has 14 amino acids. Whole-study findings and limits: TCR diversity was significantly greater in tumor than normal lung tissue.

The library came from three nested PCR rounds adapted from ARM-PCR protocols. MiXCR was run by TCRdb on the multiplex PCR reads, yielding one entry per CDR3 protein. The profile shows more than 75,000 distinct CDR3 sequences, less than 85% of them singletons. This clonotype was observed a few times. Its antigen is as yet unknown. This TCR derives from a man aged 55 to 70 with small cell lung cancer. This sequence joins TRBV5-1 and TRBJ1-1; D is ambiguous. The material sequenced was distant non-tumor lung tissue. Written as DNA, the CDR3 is TGCGCCAGCAGTTTGTTGGAAATGAACACTGAAGCTTTCTTT. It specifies CASSLLEMNTEAFF.